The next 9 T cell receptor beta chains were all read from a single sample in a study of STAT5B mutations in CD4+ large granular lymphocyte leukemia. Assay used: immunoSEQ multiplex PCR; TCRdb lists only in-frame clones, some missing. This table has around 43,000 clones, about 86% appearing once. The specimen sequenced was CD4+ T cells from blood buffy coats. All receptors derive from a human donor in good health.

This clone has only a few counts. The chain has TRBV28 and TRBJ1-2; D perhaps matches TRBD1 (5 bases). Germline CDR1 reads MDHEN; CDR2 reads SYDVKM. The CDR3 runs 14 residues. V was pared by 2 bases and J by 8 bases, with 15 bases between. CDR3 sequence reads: CASSLPVQGWGYTF. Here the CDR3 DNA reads TGTGCCAGCAGTTTACCCGTGCAGGGATGGGGCTACACCTTC.

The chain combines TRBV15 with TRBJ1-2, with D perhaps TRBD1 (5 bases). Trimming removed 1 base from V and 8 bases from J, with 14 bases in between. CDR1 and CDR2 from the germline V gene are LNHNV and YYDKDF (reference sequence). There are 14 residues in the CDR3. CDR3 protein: CATSRAYGRAGYTF. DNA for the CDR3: TGTGCCACCAGCAGAGCGTACGGCAGGGCGGGCTACACCTTC.

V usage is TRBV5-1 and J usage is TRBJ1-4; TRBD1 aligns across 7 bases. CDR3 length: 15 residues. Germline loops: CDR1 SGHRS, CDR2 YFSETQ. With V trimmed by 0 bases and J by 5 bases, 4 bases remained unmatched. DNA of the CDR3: TGCGCCAGCAGCTTGGAGGACAGGTACAATGAAAAACTGTTTTTT. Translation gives CASSLEDRYNEKLFF. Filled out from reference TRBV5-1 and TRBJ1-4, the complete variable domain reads KAGVTQTPRYLIKTRGQQVTLSCSPISGHRSVSWYQQTPGQGLQFLFEYFSETQRNKGNFPGRFSGRQFSNSRSEMNVSTLELGDSALYLCASSLEDRYNEKLFFGSGTQLSVL.

In DNA, the CDR3 is TGTGCCAGCAGCCCGACAGGGGACTTTCAGCCCCAGCATTTT. This encodes CASSPTGDFQPQHF. J is TRBJ1-5 and V is TRBV7-2; TRBD1 agrees at 8 bases. V dropped 5 bases and J dropped 6; count of bases not matched to a gene: 6. The germline V gene has CDR1 SGHTA and CDR2 FQGNSA. The CDR3 is made up of 14 amino acids.

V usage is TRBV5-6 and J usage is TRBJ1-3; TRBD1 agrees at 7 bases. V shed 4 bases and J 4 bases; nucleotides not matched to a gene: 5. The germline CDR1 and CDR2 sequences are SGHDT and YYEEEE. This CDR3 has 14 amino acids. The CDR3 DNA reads TGTGCCAGCAGCATCAGACAGGGAGGAAACACCATATATTTT. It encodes CASSIRQGGNTIYF.

The CDR3 loop reads CASSEFQGLPREQYF. CDR3 in DNA: TGTGCCAGCAGTGAATTTCAGGGATTACCTAGGGAGCAGTACTTC. V is TRBV6-1 and J is TRBJ2-7; tentative D call: TRBD1 (5 bases). V was cut by 2 bases and J by 7 bases, with 18 bases left in between. This CDR3 is built from 15 residues. CDR1 and CDR2 from the germline V gene are MNHNS and SASEGT.

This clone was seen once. The CDR3 is CASSSIARDSGGTEAFF. The CDR3 DNA is TGTGCCAGCAGCTCAATTGCCCGGGACAGCGGCGGCACTGAAGCTTTCTTT. The genes are TRBV7-3 and TRBJ1-1; TRBD1 matches at 7 bases. CDR1 is SGHTA, CDR2 FQGTGA, per germline. The CDR3 has 17 amino acids. V shed 4 bases, J shed 4 bases, and the junction held 15 bases outside the gene matches.

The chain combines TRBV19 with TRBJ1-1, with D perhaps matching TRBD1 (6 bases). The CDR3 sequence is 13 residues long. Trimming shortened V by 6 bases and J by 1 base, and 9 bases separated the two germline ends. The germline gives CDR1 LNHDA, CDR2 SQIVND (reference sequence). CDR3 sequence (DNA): TGTGCCAGTAGGAGGGGGTCGAACACTGAAGCTTTCTTT. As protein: CASRRGSNTEAFF.

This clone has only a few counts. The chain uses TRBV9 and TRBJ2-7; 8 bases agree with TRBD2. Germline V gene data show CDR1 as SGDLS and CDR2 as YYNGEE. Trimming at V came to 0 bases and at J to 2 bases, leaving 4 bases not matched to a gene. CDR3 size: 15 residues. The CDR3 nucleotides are TGTGCCAGCAGCGTAGAAGCGGGGGCCCCCTACGAGCAGTACTTC. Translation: CASSVEAGAPYEQYF. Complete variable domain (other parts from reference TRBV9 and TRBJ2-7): DSGVTQTPKHLITATGQRVTLRCSPRSGDLSVYWYQQSLDQGLQFLIQYYNGEERAKGNILERFSAQQFPDLHSELNLSSLELGDSALYFCASSVEAGAPYEQYFGPGTRLTVT.